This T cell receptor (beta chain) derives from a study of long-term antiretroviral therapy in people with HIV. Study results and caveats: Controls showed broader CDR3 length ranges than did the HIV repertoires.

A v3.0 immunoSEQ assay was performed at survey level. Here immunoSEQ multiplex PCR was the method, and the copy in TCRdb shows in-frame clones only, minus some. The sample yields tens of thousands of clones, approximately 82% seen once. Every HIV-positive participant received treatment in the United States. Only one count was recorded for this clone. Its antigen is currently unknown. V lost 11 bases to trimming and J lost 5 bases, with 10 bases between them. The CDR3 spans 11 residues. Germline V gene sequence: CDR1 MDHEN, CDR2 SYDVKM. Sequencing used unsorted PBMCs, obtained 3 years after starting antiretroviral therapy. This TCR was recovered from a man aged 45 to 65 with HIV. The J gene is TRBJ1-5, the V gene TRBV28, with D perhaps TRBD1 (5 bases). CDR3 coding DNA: TGTGCCGGGGGGGGGTATCAGCCCCAGCATTTT. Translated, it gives CAGGGYQPQHF. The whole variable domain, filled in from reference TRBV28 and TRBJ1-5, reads DVKVTQSSRYLVKRTGEKVFLECVQDMDHENMFWYRQDPGLGLRLIYFSYDVKMKEKGDIPEGYSVSREKKERFSLILESASTNQTSMYLCAGGGYQPQHFGDGTRLSIL.